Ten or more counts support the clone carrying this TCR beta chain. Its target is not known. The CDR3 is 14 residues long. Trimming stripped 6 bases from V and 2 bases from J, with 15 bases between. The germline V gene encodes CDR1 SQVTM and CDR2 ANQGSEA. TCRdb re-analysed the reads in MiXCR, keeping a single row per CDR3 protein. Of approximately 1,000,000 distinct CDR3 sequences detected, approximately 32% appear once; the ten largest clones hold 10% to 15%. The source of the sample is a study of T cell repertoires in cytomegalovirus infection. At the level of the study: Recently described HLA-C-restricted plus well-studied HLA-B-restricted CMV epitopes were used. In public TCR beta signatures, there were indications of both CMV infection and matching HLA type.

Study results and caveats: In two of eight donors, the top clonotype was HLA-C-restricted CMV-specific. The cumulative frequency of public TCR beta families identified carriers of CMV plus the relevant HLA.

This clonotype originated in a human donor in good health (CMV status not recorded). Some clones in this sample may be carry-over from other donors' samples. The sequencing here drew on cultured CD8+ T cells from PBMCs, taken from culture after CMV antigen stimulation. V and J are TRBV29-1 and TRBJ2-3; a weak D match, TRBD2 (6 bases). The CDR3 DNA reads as TGCAGCGTATCGGCACTAGCTTCCACAGATACGCAGTATTTT. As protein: CSVSALASTDTQYF.